Sequencing of this T cell receptor (beta chain) was carried out in a study of cytomegalovirus exposure and HLA in healthy donors. The overall study: According to later analysis, the same platform produced the roughly 130 validation and 666 first-cohort repertoires. Study-level points and caveats: The study listed about 150 cytomegalovirus-associated TCR beta chains. For most TCR sequences rarity was the rule, although some public TCRs occurred in many donors.

The donors belonged to the roughly 130-subject validation cohort, separate from the roughly 650-subject first cohort. Repertoires were generated with immunoSEQ multiplex PCR, while TCRdb's copy carries only in-frame clones and drops some. The sample lists some 170,000 clones; around nine tenths were seen once. About this clone itself: Its target is not known.

The sequenced sample consisted of PBMCs. The clonotype was recovered from a man aged 25-45 years in good health and CMV-seropositive.

The chain's CDR3 is CASSNQLASSSYEQYF. As DNA, the CDR3 is TGTGCCAGCAGCAACCAACTAGCGTCGAGCTCCTACGAGCAGTACTTC. The V gene is TRBV5-5, the J gene TRBJ2-7; TRBD2 matches at 7 bases. Germline V gene data show CDR1 as SGHKS and CDR2 as YYEKEE (reference sequence). This CDR3 has 16 amino acids. V lost 4 bases to trimming and J lost 0 bases; unmatched junction nucleotides: 10. Based on the CDR3 plus reference TRBV5-5 and TRBJ2-7, the full variable domain is DAGVTQSPTHLIKTRGQQVTLRCSPISGHKSVSWYQQVLGQGPQFIFQYYEKEERGRGNFPDRFSARQFPNYSSELNVNALLLGDSALYLCASSNQLASSSYEQYFGPGTRLTVT.